This TCR beta chain derives from a study of blood T cell repertoires in COVID-19. Study information: Samples of COVID-19 (acute and convalescent) were obtained from the United States, Italy and Spain. Sources were T cells, B-cell-depleted T cells, or PBMCs; the material itself was cDNA or gDNA.

From germline, CDR1 is MNHEY and CDR2 SVGAGI. With V trimmed by 6 bases and J by 3 bases, 3 bases remained unmatched. CDR3 length: 14 residues. Many counts were recorded for this clone. Source study methods: It was from reference gene primer amplification that nucleated cell counts were estimated. TCRdb's copy holds only in-frame clones and misses some; the assay was immunoSEQ multiplex PCR. V and J calls and clone size are given by that table; D and trimming were obtained from the DNA. Of 220,000 or so clones in the sample, approximately 90% are singletons; the top ten hold about 10%. Seattle's enrolled individuals joined amid active infection and were then monitored longitudinally.

This TCR was sampled from a woman in her forties or fifties with COVID-19, enrolled during active disease. This chain connects TRBV6-5 to TRBJ2-3; 10 positions agree with TRBD1. Sequenced: peripheral blood. CDR3 bases: TGTGCCAGCAGAGACAGGGGGCGGACAGATACGCAGTATTTT. It translates to CASRDRGRTDTQYF.